Following are 26 T cell receptor beta chains from one sample sequenced in a study of T cell responses to AZD1222 COVID-19 vaccine. The assay was immunoSEQ multiplex PCR, and TCRdb's table has in-frame clones only and misses some. The top ten clones hold about 4.5% of a sample with 160,000 or so clones, about 92% of them seen once. Here the sequenced sample was peripheral blood, taken on day 0 of MenACWY control vaccination. The receptor source for this set is an adult in good health.

V and J are TRBV30 and TRBJ1-2; D remains unclear. In germline, CDR1 is GTSNPN, CDR2 SVGIG (reference sequence). With 1 base removed from V and 2 bases from J, the gap between germline ends came to 11 bases. This CDR3 comprises 14 residues. The chain's CDR3 is CAWSAIRLNYGYTF. CDR3 nucleotides: TGTGCCTGGAGTGCCATCAGGTTAAACTATGGCTACACCTTC.

V is TRBV13 and J is TRBJ2-7; maybe TRBD1 (5 bases). The germline CDR1 and CDR2 sequences are PRHDT and FYEKMQ (reference sequence). Trimming took 8 bases from V and 5 from J, leaving 16 bases between them. This CDR3 comprises 13 residues. CDR3 in amino acids: CASGQGTAHEQYF. The CDR3 DNA sequence: TGTGCCAGCGGCCAGGGTACGGCCCACGAGCAGTACTTC.

The genes are TRBV10-3 and TRBJ2-7, with 12 bases identical to TRBD2. Germline V gene data show CDR1 as ENHRY and CDR2 as SYGVKD. The CDR3 extends over 16 amino acids. After removal of 2 bases from V and 3 bases from J, the junction contained 5 bases not matched to a gene. Here the CDR3 DNA reads TGTGCCATCAGTGAGCCCGCTAGCGGGAGGGTCTACGAGCAGTACTTC. Amino acids: CAISEPASGRVYEQYF.

The CDR3, as DNA: TGTGCCAGCAGCCGCAGGACACGCTACTATGGCTACACCTTC. The encoded protein is CASSRRTRYYGYTF. This chain uses TRBV7-2 with TRBJ1-2; tentatively, D is TRBD1 (5 bases). This CDR3 spans 14 amino acids. Germline V gives CDR1 SGHTA, CDR2 FQGNSA. Trimming took off 5 bases at V and 3 bases at J, with 13 bases between the two ends. Filled out from reference TRBV7-2 and TRBJ1-2, the complete variable domain reads GAGVSQSPSNKVTEKGKDVELRCDPISGHTALYWYRQSLGQGLEFLIYFQGNSAPDKSGLPSDRFSAERTGGSVSTLTIQRTQQEDSAVYLCASSRRTRYYGYTFGSGTRLTVV.

CDR3 sequence: CASSFGTAGNTEAFF. The CDR3 DNA follows: TGTGCCAGCAGTTTCGGGACCGCAGGGAACACTGAAGCTTTCTTT. This chain joins TRBV27 and TRBJ1-1; tentative D call: TRBD1 (5 bases). Germline CDR1 and CDR2: MNHEY and SMNVEV (reference sequence). The CDR3 has 15 amino acids. Trimming shortened V by 3 bases and J by 1 base, and 12 bases separated the two germline ends.

V is TRBV25-1 and J is TRBJ1-2, with D uncertain. The CDR3 has 13 residues. The V end was cut by 6 bases, the J end by 5 bases, with 13 bases between. Germline CDR1 and CDR2: MGHDK and SYGVNS. Here the CDR3 DNA reads TGTGCCAGCAGCCGCGGGTTACAGTATGGCTACACCTTC. As protein: CASSRGLQYGYTF.

This clone has only a few counts. The chain links TRBV24-1 to TRBJ2-7, with 7 bases matching TRBD2. There are 15 residues in the CDR3. After removal of 1 base from V and 3 bases from J, the junction contained 5 bases not matched to a gene. The germline gives CDR1 KGHDR, CDR2 SFDVKD. CDR3 DNA sequence: TGTGCCACCAGTGATTTAGCGAGCGGGGTCTACGAGCAGTACTTC. Its translation is CATSDLASGVYEQYF.

The V and J genes are TRBV19 and TRBJ2-6; D remains ambiguous. Trimming took off 7 bases at V and 0 bases at J, with 10 bases between the two ends. From germline, CDR1 is LNHDA and CDR2 SQIVND (reference sequence). CDR3 length: 15 amino acids. CDR3: CASKEQTSGANVLTF. The CDR3, as DNA: TGTGCCAGTAAGGAACAGACCTCTGGGGCCAACGTCCTGACTTTC.

The table lists this clone with a few counts. J is TRBJ2-1 and V is TRBV6-2 or TRBV6-3; a possible D gene is TRBD2 (6 bases). Trimming took 3 bases from V and 4 from J, leaving 19 bases between them. The CDR3 consists of 17 residues. Germline V lookup: CDR1 MNHEY, CDR2 SVGEGT. The CDR3 loop reads CASSYIPAGEGYNEQFF. The CDR3, as DNA: TGTGCCAGCAGTTATATCCCAGCGGGTGAAGGGTACAATGAGCAGTTCTTC.

Of note for this clone: The junction does not match germline at one end; this may be a read error. The CDR3 region is CAWTPLAGEGIF. CDR3 DNA: TGTGCCTGGACCCCACTAGCGGGAGAAGGGATCTTC. The chain recombines TRBV30 with TRBJ2-1; TRBD2 matches at 11 bases. Germline CDR1 is GTSNPN and CDR2 is SVGIG (reference sequence). This CDR3 comprises 12 residues.

V usage is TRBV28 and J usage is TRBJ2-3; D possibly corresponds to TRBD1 (6 bases). V lost 5 bases to trimming and J lost 2 bases, with 17 bases between them. CDR1 is MDHEN and CDR2 is SYDVKM in the germline V gene. The CDR3 spans 16 residues. This chain's CDR3 is CASSGGQAQFTDTQYF. The DNA of the CDR3 is TGTGCCAGCAGTGGGGGCCAGGCACAATTCACAGATACGCAGTATTTT.

In this sample, this clone turned up once. V gene TRBV6-1 combines with J gene TRBJ2-3, with a tentative D call TRBD2 (6 bases). Per the germline V gene, CDR1 is MNHNS and CDR2 is SASEGT. The CDR3 is 16 residues long. V was shortened by 2 bases and J by 0 bases, with 12 bases between the two germline ends. This CDR3 reads CASSEWRGASTDTQYF. The DNA for the CDR3 is TGTGCCAGCAGTGAATGGAGGGGTGCTAGCACAGATACGCAGTATTTT.

The rearrangement links TRBV5-5 to TRBJ1-1; 7 bases are a match to TRBD1. With V trimmed by 2 bases and J by 6 bases, 10 bases remained unmatched. Germline assignment: CDR1 SGHKS and CDR2 YYEKEE (reference sequence). CDR3 length equals 15 residues. Here the CDR3 reads CASSFGAGGIPEAFF. CDR3 DNA sequence: TGTGCCAGCAGCTTCGGGGCAGGGGGTATCCCTGAAGCTTTCTTT.

This chain links TRBV6-1 with TRBJ2-7, with 8 positions matching TRBD2. CDR1 is MNHNS and CDR2 is SASEGT in the germline V gene. The CDR3 totals 18 residues. Trimming cost V 4 bases and J 7 bases; bases outside gene matches: 21. The CDR3 sequence: CASSGVAGLGMGAREQYF. The CDR3 DNA reads TGTGCCAGCAGTGGGGTAGCGGGATTAGGGATGGGGGCGCGAGAGCAGTACTTC.

This clone was observed a handful of times. The chain recombines TRBV10-3 with TRBJ1-1; possible D gene TRBD1, 5 bases. Germline assignment: CDR1 ENHRY and CDR2 SYGVKD. This CDR3 has 13 amino acids. The ends were cut back, 6 bases at V and 1 base at J, with 9 bases in the middle. The CDR3 DNA sequence: TGTGCCATCAGCAGACAGACGAACACTGAAGCTTTCTTT. Protein sequence: CAISRQTNTEAFF.

This chain connects TRBV12-3 or TRBV12-4 to TRBJ2-7, with TRBD1 matching over 9 bases. V shed 9 bases, J shed 0 bases, and the junction held 3 bases outside the gene matches. The length of the CDR3 is 13 residues. The CDR3 DNA is TGTGCCAGTCGGGACAGGGTCTCCTACGAGCAGTACTTC. Amino acids: CASRDRVSYEQYF.

The rearrangement uses TRBV5-5 and TRBJ1-1; no definite D call. Trimming removed 2 bases from V and 1 base from J, with 6 bases in between. The V gene's germline CDR1 is SGHKS and CDR2 YYEKEE (reference sequence). The CDR3 has 13 residues. The CDR3 loop reads CASSFTGNTEAFF. DNA for the CDR3: TGTGCCAGCAGCTTTACCGGGAACACTGAAGCTTTCTTT.

This chain joins TRBV4-3 and TRBJ2-2, with 8 bases matching TRBD2. Germline V lookup: CDR1 LGHNA, CDR2 YSLEER. Trimming at V came to 0 bases and at J to 6 bases, leaving 3 bases not matched to a gene. The CDR3 covers 15 residues. The DNA for the CDR3 is TGCGCCAGCAGCCAAGATCAAGCGGGAGCCGGGGAGCTGTTTTTT. It encodes CASSQDQAGAGELFF.

V usage is TRBV7-2 and J usage is TRBJ2-7; D gene unclear. The germline V gene encodes CDR1 SGHTA and CDR2 FQGNSA. The V gene lost 1 base and the J gene lost 2 bases, with 9 bases spanning the gap. This CDR3 has 14 amino acids. In DNA, the CDR3 is TGTGCCAGCAGCTTAGTGGCAGAAACCTACGAGCAGTACTTC. This codes for CASSLVAETYEQYF. Variable domain in full (rest from reference TRBV7-2 and TRBJ2-7): GAGVSQSPSNKVTEKGKDVELRCDPISGHTALYWYRQSLGQGLEFLIYFQGNSAPDKSGLPSDRFSAERTGGSVSTLTIQRTQQEDSAVYLCASSLVAETYEQYFGPGTRLTVT.

This clone appeared a single time. The chain is built from TRBV5-8 and TRBJ1-1; 7 bases match TRBD1. Germline assignment: CDR1 SGHTS and CDR2 YDEGEE. V lost 3 bases, J lost 4 bases, and 6 bases stayed unmatched. This CDR3 is 14 amino acids long. The CDR3 sequence: CASSWGQLGTEAFF. The CDR3 region has the DNA TGTGCCAGCAGCTGGGGACAGTTAGGCACTGAAGCTTTCTTT. The whole variable domain, remainder taken from reference TRBV5-8 and TRBJ1-1, is EAGVTQSPTHLIKTRGQQATLRCSPISGHTSVYWYQQALGLGLQFLLWYDEGEERNRGNFPPRFSGRQFPNYSSELNVNALELEDSALYLCASSWGQLGTEAFFGQGTRLTVV.

The V call is TRBV5-1, the J call TRBJ1-3; D might be TRBD1 (6 bases). V dropped 4 bases and J dropped 2 bases, with 13 bases sitting between them. This CDR3 comprises 15 residues. The germline V gene has CDR1 SGHRS and CDR2 YFSETQ. In DNA, the CDR3 is TGCGCCAGCAGCGCCTTGACAGGTCCTGGAAACACCATATATTTT. Encoded protein: CASSALTGPGNTIYF.

J is TRBJ2-3 and V is TRBV5-1; the D gene could be TRBD1 or TRBD2 (7 bases each). Germline V gives CDR1 SGHRS, CDR2 YFSETQ. The V and J ends lost 6 bases and 6 bases respectively, with 14 bases between them. The CDR3 extends over 13 amino acids. CDR3 sequence: CASNGGGGDTQYF. The CDR3 DNA reads as TGCGCCAGCAACGGGGGAGGGGGCGATACGCAGTATTTT. The full variable domain, rest sourced from reference TRBV5-1 and TRBJ2-3, is KAGVTQTPRYLIKTRGQQVTLSCSPISGHRSVSWYQQTPGQGLQFLFEYFSETQRNKGNFPGRFSGRQFSNSRSEMNVSTLELGDSALYLCASNGGGGDTQYFGPGTRLTVL.

This chain's CDR3 is CASSFLGGAGTDTQYF. In DNA form, the CDR3 reads TGTGCCAGCAGCTTTTTGGGGGGAGCTGGCACAGATACGCAGTATTTT. The gene calls are TRBV11-3 and TRBJ2-3; D is perhaps TRBD2 (6 bases). V gave up 3 bases and J gave up 1 base, with 14 bases separating them. The CDR3 runs 16 residues. In germline, CDR1 is SGHNT, CDR2 YENEEA.

The V call is TRBV18, the J call TRBJ1-1; D not certain. The CDR3 spans 15 residues. V was pared by 0 bases and J by 1 base, with 9 bases between. CDR1 and CDR2 (germline): KGHSH, LQKENI. The CDR3 sequence is CASSPPMGKNTEAFF. The DNA of the CDR3 is TGTGCCAGCTCACCACCGATGGGGAAGAACACTGAAGCTTTCTTT. The full variable domain, with the rest looked up from reference TRBV18 and TRBJ1-1, is NAGVMQNPRHLVRRRGQEARLRCSPMKGHSHVYWYRQLPEEGLKFMVYLQKENIIDESGMPKERFSAEFPKEGPSILRIQQVVRGDSAAYFCASSPPMGKNTEAFFGQGTRLTVV.

The gene calls are TRBV24-1 and TRBJ2-7, with D possibly being TRBD1 or TRBD2 (5 bases each). The V gene's germline CDR1 is KGHDR and CDR2 SFDVKD. Trimming shortened V by 1 base and J by 3 bases, and 24 bases separated the two germline ends. The CDR3 sequence is 19 residues long. CDR3 in DNA: TGTGCCACCAGTGATTTTGGGAGAGAGGGGCCTTATCCACACTACGAGCAGTACTTC. It is translated as CATSDFGREGPYPHYEQYF.

The chain combines TRBV7-9 with TRBJ2-1; 10 bases are shared with TRBD1. This CDR3 contains 14 residues. From germline, CDR1 is SEHNR and CDR2 FQNEAQ (reference sequence). J gave up 9 bases and V 3 bases, and 5 bases lay outside the gene matches. In DNA, the CDR3 is TGTGCCAGCAGCTTCGGGACAGGGGTTAGTGAGCAGTTCTTC. Its translation is CASSFGTGVSEQFF.